This T cell receptor (beta chain) appears in the sequencing data of a study of blood T cell repertoires in COVID-19. The CDR3 totals 13 residues. The V end lost 4 bases, the J end lost 6 bases, and 10 bases lay between the germline ends. Recruits, aged roughly 18 to 95 years, lived in 24 US areas. The method was immunoSEQ multiplex PCR; TCRdb's version includes in-frame clones alone and lacks a portion of them. The sample has 200,000 to 250,000 clones, 70% to 85% seen once; the top ten hold about 3.7%. A single count supports this clone. The sequencing input was PBMCs or T cells enriched from blood (not recorded which). The TCR comes from a woman aged 55-70 years who had recovered from COVID-19. The V gene is TRBV12-3 or TRBV12-4, the J gene TRBJ2-1, with D possibly matching TRBD2 (6 bases). Here the CDR3 DNA reads TGTGCCAGCAGTTCGGGGGAGAGCAATGAGCAGTTCTTC. Protein: CASSSGESNEQFF.